A single sample is the source of the 29 T cell receptor beta chains below, sequenced in a study of PD-1 blockade in classical Hodgkin lymphoma. The repertoire was sequenced with immunoSEQ multiplex PCR; TCRdb's copy has only in-frame clones and lacks some. In the table there are 20,000 to 25,000 clones, over 70% of which are singletons. Patients all relapsed after autologous stem cell transplantation, and there was variation in brentuximab vedotin exposure. Sequencing used peripheral blood mononuclear cells (PBMCs), obtained before the second cycle of nivolumab. These receptors were obtained from a human donor with classical Hodgkin lymphoma.

The chain uses TRBV28 and TRBJ1-3; D is undetermined. The CDR3 spans 12 residues. The germline V gene has CDR1 MDHEN and CDR2 SYDVKM. Between the trimmed V and J ends, which lost 5 bases and 4 bases, there was a span of 6 bases. CDR3 sequence reads: CASSRIGNTIYF. CDR3 nucleotides: TGTGCCAGCAGTCGCATCGGAAACACCATATATTTT.

The chain has TRBV28 and TRBJ2-6; 8 bases align to TRBD1. CDR1 and CDR2 (germline): MDHEN, SYDVKM. J lost 0 bases, V lost 9 bases, and 13 bases had no gene match. This CDR3 has 18 amino acids. Here the CDR3 DNA reads TGTGCCAGTCGAGTAGGACAGGGAGGTGCCTCTGGGGCCAACGTCCTGACTTTC. It codes for CASRVGQGGASGANVLTF.

The gene calls are TRBV28 and TRBJ1-2; the D gene is possibly TRBD1 (5 bases). The ends were cut back, 5 bases at V and 4 bases at J, with 17 bases in the middle. Germline loops: CDR1 MDHEN, CDR2 SYDVKM. This CDR3 is built from 15 residues. CDR3: CASSPILGGPYGYTF. The CDR3 region has the DNA TGTGCCAGCAGTCCGATATTGGGGGGACCCTATGGCTACACCTTC.

The chain is built from TRBV29-1 and TRBJ2-1; a possible D gene is TRBD2 (5 bases). Trimming removed 2 bases at V and 7 bases at J, with 9 bases between. The CDR3 totals 12 residues. The germline gives CDR1 SQVTM, CDR2 ANQGSEA. The CDR3 DNA sequence: TGCAGCGTTGAACGGGAAAAGAATGAGCAGTTCTTC. Translation gives CSVEREKNEQFF.

The chain couples TRBV19 to TRBJ2-5, with a tentative D call TRBD2 (6 bases). The V gene lost 6 bases and the J gene lost 11 bases, with 19 bases spanning the gap. Germline lookup yields CDR1 LNHDA and CDR2 SQIVND (reference sequence). The length of the CDR3 is 13 residues. CDR3 sequence reads: CASSAGTSGEQYF. Written as DNA, the CDR3 is TGTGCCAGTAGCGCCGGGACGTCGGGGGAGCAGTACTTC. The full variable domain, rest sourced from reference TRBV19 and TRBJ2-5, is DGGITQSPKYLFRKEGQNVTLSCEQNLNHDAMYWYRQDPGQGLRLIYYSQIVNDFQKGDIAEGYSVSREKKESFPLTVTSAQKNPTAFYLCASSAGTSGEQYFGPGTRLLVL.

The chain is built from TRBV7-9 and TRBJ2-3; 7 bases match TRBD1. Germline CDR1 and CDR2: SEHNR and FQNEAQ (reference sequence). The CDR3 totals 15 residues. The J segment lost 2 bases and the V segment lost 1 base, leaving 3 bases of the junction unmatched. The CDR3 DNA sequence: TGTGCCAGCAGCTTAGAGGGGACAGTCACAGATACGCAGTATTTT. This gives the protein CASSLEGTVTDTQYF.

The gene calls are TRBV6-1 and TRBJ2-5, with TRBD2 matching over 7 bases. CDR3 length: 16 residues. Losses at the gene ends were 3 bases for V and 1 base for J; bases not matched to a gene: 8. From germline, CDR1 is MNHNS and CDR2 SASEGT. CDR3 protein: CASSELGAGIQETQYF. The CDR3 DNA sequence: TGTGCCAGCAGTGAGTTAGGAGCGGGGATCCAAGAGACCCAGTACTTC.

This clone has a handful of counts. The chain has TRBV7-6 and TRBJ2-3, with TRBD2 as a possible D gene (6 bases). The germline V gene has CDR1 SGHVS and CDR2 FNYEAQ. V was cut by 1 base and J by 3 bases, with 17 bases left in between. There are 17 residues in the CDR3. For the CDR3, the DNA is TGTGCCAGCAGCTTAGGCTCGTCGGGGGTTCAAACAGATACGCAGTATTTT. Translation gives CASSLGSSGVQTDTQYF.

V is TRBV27 and J is TRBJ1-5; TRBD1 matches 8 bases. The length of the CDR3 is 14 residues. V was clipped by 9 bases and J by 1 base; unmatched bases: 5. From germline, CDR1 is MNHEY and CDR2 SMNVEV (reference sequence). The CDR3 DNA follows: TGTGCCAGTCGGACAGGGAACAGCAATCAGCCCCAGCATTTT. It codes for CASRTGNSNQPQHF.

The chain couples TRBV5-5 to TRBJ2-1; 11 bases map to TRBD2. V dropped 2 bases and J dropped 2; count of bases not matched to a gene: 3. The CDR3 covers 16 residues. Germline CDR1 reads SGHKS; CDR2 reads YYEKEE (reference sequence). The CDR3 here is CASSFGTSGTYNEQFF. CDR3 in DNA: TGTGCCAGCAGCTTCGGGACTAGCGGAACCTACAATGAGCAGTTCTTC.

V is TRBV6-1 and J is TRBJ2-2; 7 bases are shared with TRBD2. The germline V gene has CDR1 MNHNS and CDR2 SASEGT. This CDR3 has 14 residues. The DNA of the CDR3 is TGTGCTGGCCGGCGGGAGTCGGACACCGGGGAGCTGTTTTTT. Its translation: CAGRRESDTGELFF.

The chain joins TRBV11-2 to TRBJ2-7; 8 bases are a match to TRBD2. There are 13 residues in the CDR3. Trimming cost V 8 bases and J 6 bases; bases outside gene matches: 9. Germline V gene data show CDR1 as SGHAT and CDR2 as FQNNGV. CDR3 nucleotides: TGTGCCAGCTTAGCGGGATGGGGAGGCGAGCAGTACTTC. Translated: CASLAGWGGEQYF.

The chain combines TRBV18 with TRBJ2-1; 11 bases fit TRBD2. Looked up from germline, CDR1 is KGHSH and CDR2 is LQKENI. This CDR3 is 15 amino acids long. With 3 bases clipped from V and 7 bases from J, the junction kept 5 bases outside the gene matches. The CDR3 is CASSPSSGRSNEQFF. DNA for the CDR3: TGTGCCAGCTCACCGTCTAGCGGGAGGAGTAATGAGCAGTTCTTC.

The chain joins TRBV6-1 to TRBJ2-3; no clear D. The CDR3 sequence is 14 residues long. Trimming removed 3 bases at V and 6 bases at J, with 13 bases between. CDR1 MNHNS and CDR2 SASEGT come from the germline V gene. CDR3 nucleotide sequence: TGTGCCAGCAGTGACGACGGTTCGGGTGATACGCAGTATTTT. It encodes CASSDDGSGDTQYF.

V gene TRBV27 combines with J gene TRBJ1-2; D gene uncertain. The CDR3 has 16 residues. Germline-derived CDR1 and CDR2 are MNHEY and SMNVEV (reference sequence). V lost 6 bases and J lost 4, with 21 bases in between. The CDR3 loop reads CASSPKAVLWGYGYTF. CDR3 coding DNA: TGTGCCAGCAGCCCCAAAGCGGTCCTGTGGGGCTATGGCTACACCTTC.

V usage is TRBV7-2 and J usage is TRBJ2-4; 8 bases match TRBD1. V shed 3 bases and J 0 bases; nucleotides not matched to a gene: 13. CDR3 length: 19 residues. Per the germline V gene, CDR1 is SGHTA and CDR2 is FQGNSA. The CDR3 loop reads CASSFPGGAGVLAKNIQYF. DNA for the CDR3: TGTGCCAGCAGCTTCCCAGGGGGCGCCGGGGTGTTAGCCAAAAACATTCAGTACTTC.

The V and J genes are TRBV18 and TRBJ2-1; 11 bases map to TRBD2. Germline loops: CDR1 KGHSH, CDR2 LQKENI. The ends lost 6 bases at V and 7 bases at J; junction bases unmatched: 11. The CDR3 loop spans 16 amino acids. The CDR3 spells CASSEGIAGGPNEQFF. CDR3 DNA: TGTGCCAGCTCCGAAGGGATAGCGGGAGGGCCAAATGAGCAGTTCTTC.

V and J are TRBV28 and TRBJ1-2; D may be TRBD1 (6 bases). Trimming pared 6 bases from V and 5 bases from J, leaving 19 bases between. There are 15 residues in the CDR3. From germline, CDR1 is MDHEN and CDR2 SYDVKM. The CDR3 DNA is TGTGCCAGCAGCCTACCTAGGACAGATCGGTATGGCTACACCTTC. Translating it yields CASSLPRTDRYGYTF.

The V call is TRBV25-1, the J call TRBJ2-7; 7 bases fit TRBD2. Looked up from germline, CDR1 is MGHDK and CDR2 is SYGVNS. V was pared by 1 base and J by 6 bases, with 3 bases of the junction left unmatched. The CDR3 contains 13 residues. CDR3 sequence reads: CASSELGGSEQYF. The DNA of the CDR3 is TGTGCCAGCAGTGAATTGGGAGGGAGCGAGCAGTACTTC.

The chain has TRBV19 and TRBJ1-1, with D possibly TRBD1 on 5 matching bases. CDR3 size: 16 residues. Germline assignment: CDR1 LNHDA and CDR2 SQIVND (reference sequence). Trimming shortened V by 8 bases and J by 0 bases, and 19 bases separated the two germline ends. The CDR3 sequence is CASLHRRGPMNTEAFF. The CDR3 DNA follows: TGTGCCAGTCTACACCGCCGGGGACCTATGAACACTGAAGCTTTCTTT.

The table lists this clone with a count of one. The J gene is TRBJ1-6, the V gene TRBV27, with TRBD1 matching 11 bases. This CDR3 comprises 19 residues. V dropped 6 bases and J dropped 0; count of bases not matched to a gene: 10. Germline V gene data show CDR1 as MNHEY and CDR2 as SMNVEV (reference sequence). CDR3 region: CASRRTGGPYSSYNSPLHF. The DNA of the CDR3 is TGTGCCAGCAGACGGACAGGGGGCCCCTATTCCTCCTATAATTCACCCCTCCACTTT.

The chain has TRBV19 and TRBJ2-7, with D unclear. V was cut by 1 base and J by 3 bases, with 13 bases left in between. Germline loops: CDR1 LNHDA, CDR2 SQIVND (reference sequence). The length of the CDR3 is 15 residues. The CDR3 bases are TGTGCCAGTAGTATAGCCGCTGGAGATAACTACGAGCAGTACTTC. Its protein is CASSIAAGDNYEQYF.

This chain links TRBV4-1 with TRBJ2-5; D tentatively fits TRBD1 or TRBD2 (5 bases each). The end of the DNA aligns better with TRBJ2-7, so the J call may be wrong. Germline CDR1 MGHRA, CDR2 YSYEKL. The CDR3 has 14 residues. CDR3 sequence reads: CASSQGVRSYEQYF. Written as DNA, the CDR3 is TGCGCCAGCAGCCAGGGGGTAAGGTCCTACGAGCAGTACTTC.

This clone was counted a single time. This chain joins TRBV7-9 and TRBJ1-6; D may be TRBD1 (6 bases). The CDR3 sequence is 17 residues long. The germline CDR1 and CDR2 sequences are SEHNR and FQNEAQ (reference sequence). V lost 3 bases to trimming and J lost 10 bases, with 22 bases between them. CDR3 DNA sequence: TGTGCCAGCAGCTTCGCCGACTGGACGGGGGCTCGGTCACCCCTCCACTTT. Protein product: CASSFADWTGARSPLHF.

The V call is TRBV5-4, the J call TRBJ2-1; 10 bases agree with TRBD2. The germline CDR1 and CDR2 sequences are SGHNT and YYREEE (reference sequence). The V gene end was trimmed by 2 bases and the J gene end by 5 bases; junction bases not matched to a gene: 4. The CDR3 is 15 amino acids. For the CDR3, the DNA is TGTGCCAGCAGCTTAGCGGGAGGGCAGAACAATGAGCAGTTCTTC. This gives the protein CASSLAGGQNNEQFF.

This clone has a handful of counts. CDR3 amino acids: CASTGDYGGSNEQYF. In DNA, the CDR3 is TGTGCCAGCACCGGTGATTATGGCGGGAGTAACGAGCAGTACTTC. This chain connects TRBV28 to TRBJ2-7, with 7 bases aligning to TRBD2. The CDR3 totals 15 residues. CDR1 and CDR2 from the germline V gene are MDHEN and SYDVKM. V lost 7 bases and J lost 5; bases outside the gene matches: 14.

This clone appeared a few times. The rearrangement links TRBV9 to TRBJ1-1, with 8 bases identical to TRBD1. The germline CDR1 and CDR2 sequences are SGDLS and YYNGEE. The CDR3 spans 14 residues. V shed 3 bases and J 7 bases; nucleotides not matched to a gene: 8. CDR3: CASSDTGQGGEAFF. The DNA for the CDR3 is TGTGCCAGCAGCGATACAGGACAGGGTGGTGAAGCTTTCTTT.

This chain joins TRBV27 and TRBJ2-1, with TRBD2 identical over 9 bases. The CDR3 totals 16 residues. J was trimmed by 6 bases and V by 4 bases; bases with no gene match: 10. CDR1 is MNHEY, CDR2 SMNVEV, per germline (reference sequence). The DNA of the CDR3 is TGTGCCAGCAGTTCATTAGCGGGGGTGGGGGGCAATGAGCAGTTCTTC. Residues: CASSSLAGVGGNEQFF.

This chain connects TRBV19 to TRBJ2-2; the D is unclear. The CDR3 extends over 17 amino acids. The V gene's germline CDR1 is LNHDA and CDR2 SQIVND (reference sequence). Trimming took off 7 bases at V and 0 bases at J, with 18 bases between the two ends. CDR3 in amino acids: CASMHSYLYANTGELFF. The DNA of the CDR3 is TGTGCCAGTATGCACAGTTACCTTTATGCGAACACCGGGGAGCTGTTTTTT.